The sequence of this T cell receptor beta chain was determined in a study of T-cell memory formation after mild COVID-19. Only a few counts were recorded for this clonotype. TCRdb processed the 5' RACE reads anew with MiXCR; each CDR3 protein has one entry. The sample carries tens of thousands of distinct CDR3 sequences, approximately 15% recorded once. The CDR3 consists of 14 residues. Germline values: CDR1 SGHRS, CDR2 YFSETQ. Trimming left V 3 bases short and J 3 bases short, with 13 bases between. This receptor was obtained from an adult woman who had mild COVID-19 (a few samples of this study predate the infection). Cell type and time point are not known. The sample consisted of PBMCs or a T cell subset sorted from them (not recorded which). The chain combines TRBV5-1 with TRBJ2-7; perhaps TRBD2 as D (5 bases). The CDR3 DNA follows: TGCGCCAGCAGCTCCGCGGGTTTCAGCTACGAGCAGTACTTC. Its protein is CASSSAGFSYEQYF.